The 9 T cell receptor beta chains below were found in one sample sequenced in a study of CD8+CD57+ T cells in acquired aplastic anemia. Flow cytometry had shown expanded CD8+CD57+ cells in the patients chosen for sequencing. Profiles of TCR beta VDJ and CDR3 were generated from a genomic DNA template. In TCRdb, the reads were re-called with MiXCR into one record per CDR3 protein. The table records 220,000 or so distinct CDR3 sequences, roughly two thirds of them present only once. Sequenced input: sorted CD4+, CD8+, or CD8+CD57+ T cells (not recorded which) from PBMCs. The receptors shown here come from a human donor with aplastic anemia.

This clonotype is a singleton in its sample. The chain joins TRBV15 to TRBJ2-3; D remains ambiguous. The CDR3 totals 13 residues. The germline V and J ends were trimmed by 3 bases and 4 bases, with 8 bases remaining between them. The germline V gene has CDR1 LNHNV and CDR2 YYDKDF (reference sequence). DNA of the CDR3: TGTGCCACCAGCAGTCAGATCTCAGATACGCAGTATTTT. Translation: CATSSQISDTQYF.

The genes are TRBV5-1 and TRBJ2-7; 7 bases map to TRBD1. After removal of 4 bases from V and 3 bases from J, the junction contained 10 bases not matched to a gene. CDR1 and CDR2 from the germline V gene are SGHRS and YFSETQ. This CDR3 has 15 amino acids. The CDR3 sequence is CASSVTGTGFYEQYF. For the CDR3, the DNA is TGCGCCAGCAGCGTGACAGGGACCGGGTTCTACGAGCAGTACTTC.

This chain links TRBV7-9 with TRBJ1-1; no reliable D call. This CDR3 contains 14 residues. CDR1 and CDR2 (germline): SEHNR, FQNEAQ (reference sequence). V was pared by 2 bases and J by 5 bases, with 12 bases between. CDR3 protein: CASSLMGIVTEAFF. CDR3 nucleotides: TGTGCCAGCAGCTTAATGGGGATTGTAACTGAAGCTTTCTTT. Using reference TRBV7-9 and TRBJ1-1 for the parts outside the CDR3, the full variable domain is DTGVSQNPRHKITKRGQNVTFRCDPISEHNRLYWYRQTLGQGPEFLTYFQNEAQLEKSRLLSDRFSAERPKGSFSTLEIQRTEQGDSAMYLCASSLMGIVTEAFFGQGTRLTVV.

The chain uses TRBV24-1 and TRBJ2-5, with D perhaps matching TRBD1 or TRBD2 (6 bases each). This CDR3 is 16 amino acids long. Per the germline V gene, CDR1 is KGHDR and CDR2 is SFDVKD. The ends were cut back, 3 bases at V and 3 bases at J, with 16 bases in the middle. This CDR3 is CATSDPGEGGKETQYF. The CDR3 DNA is TGTGCCACCAGTGATCCAGGGGAAGGGGGGAAAGAGACCCAGTACTTC.

The CDR3 loop is CASSLNSAYEQYF. DNA of the CDR3: TGTGCCAGCAGCTTAAATTCGGCCTACGAGCAGTACTTC. V is TRBV7-8 and J is TRBJ2-7; unclear D gene. CDR3 size: 13 residues. Trimming shortened V by 2 bases and J by 2 bases, and 7 bases separated the two germline ends. Per the germline V gene, CDR1 is SGHVS and CDR2 is FQNEAQ. Looking up the rest from reference TRBV7-8 and TRBJ2-7 gives the full variable domain: GAGVSQSPRYKVAKRGQDVALRCDPISGHVSLFWYQQALGQGPEFLTYFQNEAQLDKSGLPSDRFFAERPEGSVSTLKIQRTQQEDSAVYLCASSLNSAYEQYFGPGTRLTVT.

There are many counts of this clonotype. CDR3 loop: CASTLGTGFPTDTEAFF. DNA of the CDR3: TGTGCCAGCACCCTGGGGACAGGGTTTCCGACCGACACTGAAGCTTTCTTT. The V gene is TRBV4-2, the J gene TRBJ1-1, with 9 bases fitting TRBD1. From germline, CDR1 is LGHNA and CDR2 YNFKEQ. CDR3 length: 17 residues. V was pared by 7 bases and J by 3 bases, with 15 bases of the junction left unmatched.

A few counts support this clonotype. This sequence joins TRBV12-5 and TRBJ2-1, with a weak D call TRBD2 (5 bases). The CDR3 sequence is 16 residues long. From germline, CDR1 is LGHNT and CDR2 FRNRAP. Between the trimmed V and J ends, which lost 0 bases and 1 base, there was a span of 10 bases. CDR3 coding DNA: TGTGCTAGTGGTTTGGTACTTGGGAGTTCCTACAATGAGCAGTTCTTC. Amino acids: CASGLVLGSSYNEQFF.

The CDR3 loop is CSALRGPFYEQYF. The CDR3 DNA follows: TGCAGTGCTCTCAGGGGGCCCTTTTACGAGCAGTACTTC. This chain connects TRBV20-1 to TRBJ2-7; 8 nucleotides line up with TRBD1. The CDR3 is 13 amino acids. The junction had 7 bases not matched to a gene; V was cut back by 5 bases and J by 4 bases. The V gene's germline CDR1 is DFQATT and CDR2 SNEGSKA (reference sequence).

Only a few counts were recorded for this clonotype. The chain joins TRBV5-8 to TRBJ2-7, with a tentative D call TRBD1 (6 bases). Germline V gene data show CDR1 as SGHTS and CDR2 as YDEGEE. Trimming took off 6 bases at V and 0 bases at J, with 13 bases between the two ends. CDR3 size: 14 residues. CDR3 residues: CASNPGHRSYEQYF. DNA for the CDR3: TGTGCCAGCAACCCGGGACATCGCTCCTACGAGCAGTACTTC.